The 28 T cell receptor beta chains below were found in one sample sequenced in a study of blood T cell repertoires in COVID-19. Data came from immunoSEQ multiplex PCR; TCRdb stores just in-frame clones and leaves some out. The sample includes tens of thousands of clones, less than 95% seen only once; the top ten take 6.4%. Sequenced: peripheral blood. These receptors all stem from a man between 70 and 80 years old with active COVID-19.

The chain uses TRBV6-5 and TRBJ2-1; 10 nucleotides match TRBD1. The CDR3 consists of 15 residues. Germline V gene lookup returns CDR1 MNHEY and CDR2 SVGAGI. V gave up 1 base and J gave up 8 bases; unmatched junction bases: 5. This chain's CDR3 is CASSYLTGGNYEQFF. The CDR3, as DNA: TGTGCCAGCAGTTACTTGACAGGGGGCAATTATGAGCAGTTCTTC.

This chain links TRBV5-1 with TRBJ2-2; tentatively, D is TRBD1 (6 bases). This CDR3 has 15 residues. V lost 6 bases to trimming and J lost 0 bases, with 12 bases between them. Germline V lookup: CDR1 SGHRS, CDR2 YFSETQ. CDR3 region: CASTPTGTNTGELFF. CDR3 DNA: TGCGCCAGCACCCCTACAGGGACGAACACCGGGGAGCTGTTTTTT.

The chain links TRBV19 to TRBJ1-2; possibly TRBD1 for D (5 bases). Germline V lookup: CDR1 LNHDA, CDR2 SQIVND (reference sequence). This CDR3 is 15 amino acids long. V was pared by 7 bases and J by 1 base, with 16 bases between. In DNA, the CDR3 is TGTGCCAGTAAACTGGGGAGGGGCCTTAACTATGGCTACACCTTC. Its protein product is CASKLGRGLNYGYTF.

The chain links TRBV27 to TRBJ1-5; D possibly corresponds to TRBD1 (6 bases). Germline values: CDR1 MNHEY, CDR2 SMNVEV (reference sequence). The ends were cut back, 6 bases at V and 2 bases at J, with 14 bases in the middle. This CDR3 has 15 residues. The CDR3 nucleotides read TGTGCCAGCAGGAATACAGGGCTCGGCAATCAGCCCCAGCATTTT. This sequence encodes CASRNTGLGNQPQHF.

The genes are TRBV11-1 and TRBJ1-3, with 7 nucleotides matching TRBD1. Trimming took 2 bases from V and 1 from J; bases not matched to a gene: 5. The CDR3 sequence is 16 residues long. Germline CDR1 SGHAT, CDR2 FQDESV (reference sequence). DNA of the CDR3: TGTGCCAGCAGCTTAAGAGGACAGGCTTCTGGAAACACCATATATTTT. It encodes CASSLRGQASGNTIYF.

The genes are TRBV12-5 and TRBJ1-1; no firm D call. From germline, CDR1 is LGHNT and CDR2 FRNRAP. V was shortened by 1 base and J by 3 bases, with 12 bases between the two germline ends. The CDR3 contains 15 residues. CDR3 nucleotides: TGTGCTAGTGGTTTGGGACTCTCCGGGGACACTGAAGCTTTCTTT. Encoded protein: CASGLGLSGDTEAFF.

The chain recombines TRBV5-1 with TRBJ2-7; 9 bases are shared with TRBD1. Germline V CDR1 and CDR2: SGHRS, YFSETQ. V gave up 0 bases and J gave up 3 bases; unmatched junction bases: 4. CDR3 length: 15 amino acids. In DNA form, the CDR3 reads TGCGCCAGCAGCTTGGAGGGACAGGGCTTCTACGAGCAGTACTTC. This sequence encodes CASSLEGQGFYEQYF.

The V gene is TRBV7-9, the J gene TRBJ1-2; 10 bases agree with TRBD1. V was pared by 5 bases and J by 7 bases, with 4 bases of the junction left unmatched. This CDR3 has 13 amino acids. CDR1 SEHNR and CDR2 FQNEAQ come from the germline V gene (reference sequence). CDR3 in amino acids: CASSIRDRGGYTF. CDR3 sequence (DNA): TGTGCCAGCAGCATCCGGGACAGGGGTGGCTACACCTTC.

V usage is TRBV9 and J usage is TRBJ1-4; D call uncertain. The CDR3 sequence is 16 residues long. CDR1 is SGDLS and CDR2 is YYNGEE in the germline V gene. Trimming shortened V by 4 bases and J by 3 bases, and 16 bases separated the two germline ends. The CDR3 DNA is TGTGCCAGCAGCCCTAACTTACAGTACCCTAATGAAAAACTGTTTTTT. Protein: CASSPNLQYPNEKLFF.

The rearrangement links TRBV7-2 to TRBJ2-7; the match to TRBD1 covers 10 bases. The CDR3 consists of 15 residues. Unmatched junction bases numbered 9, after V lost 5 bases and J lost 5 bases. Per the germline V gene, CDR1 is SGHTA and CDR2 is FQGNSA. For the CDR3, the DNA is TGTGCCAGCAGCGTGGGACAGGGGAAGTATAACGAGCAGTACTTC. The encoded protein is CASSVGQGKYNEQYF.

The V and J genes are TRBV19 and TRBJ1-6; TRBD1 might be the D (6 bases). Germline V CDR1 and CDR2: LNHDA, SQIVND (reference sequence). This CDR3 spans 16 amino acids. V dropped 5 bases and J dropped 7 bases, with 18 bases sitting between them. This chain's CDR3 is CASSSQRDKGNSPLHF. CDR3 nucleotide sequence: TGTGCCAGTAGTTCTCAACGGGACAAGGGCAATTCACCCCTCCACTTT.

The chain combines TRBV28 with TRBJ2-7; TRBD1 aligns across 7 bases. Germline lookup yields CDR1 MDHEN and CDR2 SYDVKM. The length of the CDR3 is 16 residues. V gave up 2 bases and J gave up 0 bases; unmatched junction bases: 7. The CDR3 nucleotides are TGTGCCAGCAGTTTAACAGGGGTTAGGTACTCCTACGAGCAGTACTTC. Translating gives CASSLTGVRYSYEQYF.

This clone was counted once. V usage is TRBV19 and J usage is TRBJ1-6; the D gene is possibly TRBD1 (6 bases). CDR3 length: 15 amino acids. V lost 8 bases to trimming and J lost 6 bases, with 17 bases between them. Germline lookup yields CDR1 LNHDA and CDR2 SQIVND (reference sequence). The CDR3 bases are TGTGCCAGTCGGGAGGGGGTTACTTCTAATTCACCCCTCCACTTT. Translation gives CASREGVTSNSPLHF.

The count of this clone is one. V gene TRBV27 combines with J gene TRBJ1-6, with D possibly being TRBD1 (5 bases). The CDR3 has 15 amino acids. Trimming removed 0 bases from V and 10 bases from J, with 13 bases in between. Germline V CDR1 and CDR2: MNHEY, SMNVEV (reference sequence). The CDR3 bases are TGTGCCAGCAGTTTATCGGCAGGGAACTTATCACCCCTCCACTTT. This translates into CASSLSAGNLSPLHF.

The rearrangement uses TRBV4-1 and TRBJ1-6, with 10 positions matching TRBD1. The V gene's germline CDR1 is MGHRA and CDR2 YSYEKL. Trimming cost V 0 bases and J 9 bases; bases outside gene matches: 2. CDR3 length: 15 amino acids. CDR3 in DNA: TGCGCCAGCAGCCAAGATCGGGACAGGGGTTCACCCCTCCACTTT. Residues: CASSQDRDRGSPLHF.

This rearrangement joins TRBV4-1 to TRBJ2-3; D is perhaps TRBD2 (6 bases). CDR1 MGHRA and CDR2 YSYEKL come from the germline V gene. CDR3 length: 13 amino acids. The ends were cut back, 9 bases at V and 1 base at J, with 11 bases in the middle. DNA of the CDR3: TGCGCCAGTAGACTAGGACGCACAGATACGCAGTATTTT. It codes for CASRLGRTDTQYF.

The chain recombines TRBV28 with TRBJ2-2, with 7 bases lining up with TRBD1. The CDR3 has 12 residues. Germline V gene sequence: CDR1 MDHEN, CDR2 SYDVKM. Trimming cost V 1 base and J 11 bases; bases outside gene matches: 1. In nucleotides, the CDR3 is TGTGCCAGCAGTTTATCAGGGGGTGAGCTGTTTTTT. This gives the protein CASSLSGGELFF.

The CDR3 DNA is TGTGCCACCAGTGAGTTACAGGGGGGTGAGCAGTTCTTC. Its protein product is CATSELQGGEQFF. The chain links TRBV24-1 to TRBJ2-1; 8 nucleotides match TRBD1. CDR1 and CDR2 (germline): KGHDR, SFDVKD. Unmatched junction bases numbered 4, after V lost 4 bases and J lost 9 bases. CDR3 length equals 13 residues.

The CDR3 DNA is TGTGCCAGCAGCGTTATAGTAGGAGTGGATACGCAGTATTTT. Translating gives CASSVIVGVDTQYF. The J gene is TRBJ2-3, the V gene TRBV7-8; D gene ambiguous. This CDR3 comprises 14 residues. Trimming cost V 5 bases and J 6 bases, with 15 bases left between them. The germline gives CDR1 SGHVS, CDR2 FQNEAQ.

The gene calls are TRBV29-1 and TRBJ1-5; possible D gene TRBD1, 5 bases. The V and J ends lost 4 bases and 2 bases respectively, with 9 bases between them. Germline CDR1 reads SQVTM; CDR2 reads ANQGSEA. The CDR3 covers 13 residues. CDR3 sequence reads: CSVGEGGNQPQHF. CDR3 nucleotides: TGCAGCGTTGGCGAAGGGGGCAATCAGCCCCAGCATTTT. The full variable domain, rest sourced from reference TRBV29-1 and TRBJ1-5, is SAVISQKPSRDICQRGTSLTIQCQVDSQVTMMFWYRQQPGQSLTLIATANQGSEATYESGFVIDKFPISRPNLTFSTLTVSNMSPEDSSIYLCSVGEGGNQPQHFGDGTRLSIL.

This clone was seen a single time. The rearrangement joins TRBV19 to TRBJ1-5; tentatively, D is TRBD1 (6 bases). The CDR3 loop spans 13 amino acids. Per the germline V gene, CDR1 is LNHDA and CDR2 is SQIVND (reference sequence). V lost 5 bases and J 7 bases, leaving 12 bases between the germline ends. The CDR3 coding sequence is TGTGCCAGTAGTCTGAGACAGGAGCAGCCCCAGCATTTT. It encodes CASSLRQEQPQHF.

The chain combines TRBV3-1 (or the pseudogene TRBV3-2) with TRBJ1-3; 8 bases align to TRBD1. This CDR3 is built from 19 residues. J gave up 4 bases and V 4 bases, and 18 bases lay outside the gene matches. Germline V CDR1 and CDR2: LGHDT, YNNKEL (reference sequence). CDR3: CASSPLARTGTGAGNTIYF. In nucleotides, the CDR3 is TGTGCCAGCAGCCCTCTAGCAAGAACCGGGACAGGAGCGGGAAACACCATATATTTT.

The V gene is TRBV4-1, the J gene TRBJ1-4, with a possible D match to TRBD1 (5 bases). The CDR3 is 18 residues long. The V gene's germline CDR1 is MGHRA and CDR2 YSYEKL. V gave up 0 bases and J gave up 0 bases, with 14 bases separating them. The CDR3 region has the DNA TGCGCCAGCAGCCAAGATAGTTACTTGACAGCAACTAATGAAAAACTGTTTTTT. Translation: CASSQDSYLTATNEKLFF.

The chain joins TRBV14 to TRBJ2-5, with D possibly TRBD2 on 6 matching bases. V lost 0 bases, J lost 5 bases, and 10 bases lay in between. This CDR3 contains 14 residues. Germline V gene sequence: CDR1 SGHDN, CDR2 FVKESK. CDR3 in amino acids: CASSQDYGGETQYF. CDR3 DNA sequence: TGTGCCAGCAGCCAAGACTACGGAGGGGAGACCCAGTACTTC.

The chain joins TRBV7-9 to TRBJ2-5; 7 bases align to TRBD1. The trim removed 5 bases at V and 4 bases at J, leaving 4 bases unmatched. The CDR3 spans 13 residues. In germline, CDR1 is SEHNR, CDR2 FQNEAQ (reference sequence). The CDR3 is CASSARTGETQYF. The CDR3 nucleotides are TGTGCCAGCAGCGCAAGGACAGGAGAGACCCAGTACTTC.

The V and J genes are TRBV11-3 and TRBJ2-3; TRBD1 might be the D (6 bases). Looked up from germline, CDR1 is SGHNT and CDR2 is YENEEA. V was cut by 4 bases and J by 5 bases, with 10 bases left in between. There are 13 residues in the CDR3. The CDR3 DNA follows: TGTGCCAGCAGCTCCCACAGGGAAGATACGCAGTATTTT. Amino acid sequence: CASSSHREDTQYF.

The rearrangement uses TRBV7-8 and TRBJ1-2; the D gene is possibly TRBD1 (5 bases). The germline V gene encodes CDR1 SGHVS and CDR2 FQNEAQ. V lost 0 bases and J lost 13, with 15 bases in between. CDR3 length: 13 amino acids. In DNA, the CDR3 is TGTGCCAGCAGCTTAGCCGGGACCGGACTACTCACCTTC. The encoded protein is CASSLAGTGLLTF.

The chain employs TRBV30 and TRBJ2-2; D is possibly TRBD2 (5 bases). This CDR3 comprises 14 residues. The V gene's germline CDR1 is GTSNPN and CDR2 SVGIG (reference sequence). Trimming cost V 2 bases and J 3 bases, with 10 bases left between them. The CDR3 here is CAWSRGLDTGELFF. CDR3 sequence (DNA): TGTGCCTGGAGTCGGGGATTGGACACCGGGGAGCTGTTTTTT.